Listed below are T cell receptor beta chains from one sample, sequenced in a study of response to subunit inactivated influenza vaccine. TCRdb re-analysed the RT-PCR reads in MiXCR, keeping a single row per CDR3 protein. The sample gives roughly 700,000 distinct CDR3 sequences, about 14% of which show up once; 5.5% to 7% is in the top ten. The source was PBMCs from blood, collected 14 days before vaccination. Every receptor here comes from a man aged 45-60 years who received an inactivated influenza vaccine. Each CDR3 is given with its conserved first and last residue. The D gene is left open where the match is weak. Clone size appears in some rows only: once, few, many, or a class for an expanded clone.

>TRBJ1-1|NA|15|few|TRBV3-1
TGTGCCAGCAGCCAAGACAGGGTGTCGATAACTGAAGCTTTCTTT
CASSQDRVSITEAFF
>TRBJ1-1|NA|14|few|TRBV3-1
TGTGCCAGCAGCCAGGTCCCCGCTAGGACTGAAGCTTTCTTT
CASSQVPARTEAFF
>TRBJ2-7|TRBD2|15|few|TRBV18
TGTGCCAGCTCACCACCAGGGAGGGACTCCTACGAGCAGTACTTC
CASSPPGRDSYEQYF
>TRBJ2-7|NA|15|few|TRBV12-3/TRBV12-4
TGTGCCAGCAGCTGGGACCACCTAAGGATAGCCGAGCAGTACTTC
CASSWDHLRIAEQYF
>TRBJ2-1|TRBD2|15|many|TRBV20-1
TGCAGTGCTAGAGATAACCGGGGACTAGGTAATGAGCAGTTCTTC
CSARDNRGLGNEQFF
>TRBJ2-7|TRBD1|16|few|TRBV18
TGTGCCAGCTCACCACGGGGACAGGGGGCCTCCTACGAGCAGTACTTC
CASSPRGQGASYEQYF
>TRBJ2-7|TRBD1|15|few|TRBV6-1
TGTGCCAGCAGTACAAGGACAGGGGGTTACTACGAGCAGTACTTC
CASSTRTGGYYEQYF
>TRBJ2-5|NA|11|many|TRBV20-1
TGCAGTGCCCGTCCAGGAGGGACCCAGTACTTC
CSARPGGTQYF
>TRBJ1-2|TRBD1|14|NA|TRBV27
TGTGCCAGCAGTTTTGCAGGGGGCGGTAATGGCTACACCTTC
CASSFAGGGNGYTF
>TRBJ2-3|TRBD2|18|NA|TRBV5-1
TGCGCCAGCAGCTTGGCCCTAGCGGGAGGCCTGAGCACAGATACGCAGTATTTT
CASSLALAGGLSTDTQYF
>TRBJ2-7|NA|15|NA|TRBV12-3/TRBV12-4
TGTGCCAGCAGTTTAAGCCAGGGGGGGATCTACGAGCAGTACTTC
CASSLSQGGIYEQYF
>TRBJ2-7|NA|17|few|TRBV21-1
TGTGCCAGCAGCAATCGGGACCTGGGCAGGTGCTCCTACGAGCAGTACTTC
CASSNRDLGRCSYEQYF